This T cell receptor (beta chain) is from a study of blood T cells in healthy people across ages. This CDR3 has 19 amino acids. Trimming cost V 5 bases and J 2 bases; bases outside gene matches: 15. A sample-barcoded 5' primer and a J-beta primer mix were used in a second PCR of about 7 to 12 cycles. One entry per CDR3 protein results from TCRdb running MiXCR on the 5' RACE reads. The sample records some 1.4 million distinct CDR3 sequences, 35% to 45% being singletons. The gene calls are TRBV12-3 or TRBV12-4 and TRBJ2-3; TRBD2 agrees at 11 bases. Specimen: blood. The clonotype comes from a woman between 18 and 30 years old in good health. In nucleotides, the CDR3 is TGTGCCAGCAGTCCCAGGTTGCTTGGACTAGCGGGTAACACAGATACGCAGTATTTT. This codes for CASSPRLLGLAGNTDTQYF.